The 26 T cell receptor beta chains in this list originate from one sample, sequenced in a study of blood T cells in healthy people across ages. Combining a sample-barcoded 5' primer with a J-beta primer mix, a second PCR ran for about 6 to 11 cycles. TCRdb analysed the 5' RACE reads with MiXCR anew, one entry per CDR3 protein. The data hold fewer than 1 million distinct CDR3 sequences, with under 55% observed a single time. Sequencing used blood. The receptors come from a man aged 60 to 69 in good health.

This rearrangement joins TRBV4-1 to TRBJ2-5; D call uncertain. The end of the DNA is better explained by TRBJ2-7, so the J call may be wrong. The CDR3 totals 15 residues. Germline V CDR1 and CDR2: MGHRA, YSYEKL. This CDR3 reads CASSQISLPGSEQYF. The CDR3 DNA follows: TGCGCCAGCAGCCAAATAAGCCTCCCCGGCAGCGAGCAGTACTTC.

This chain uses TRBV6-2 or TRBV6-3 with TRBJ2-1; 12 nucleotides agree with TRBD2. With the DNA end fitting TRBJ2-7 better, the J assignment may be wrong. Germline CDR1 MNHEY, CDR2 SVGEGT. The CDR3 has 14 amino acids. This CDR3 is CASRLAGGRNEQYF. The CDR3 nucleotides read TGTGCCAGCAGGCTAGCGGGGGGGAGGAATGAGCAGTACTTC.

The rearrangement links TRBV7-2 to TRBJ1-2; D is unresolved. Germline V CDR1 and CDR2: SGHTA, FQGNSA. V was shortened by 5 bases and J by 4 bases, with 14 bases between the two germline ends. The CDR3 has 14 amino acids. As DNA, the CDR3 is TGTGCCAGCAGCCCTAGGACCGTTTCCTATGGCTACACCTTC. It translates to CASSPRTVSYGYTF.

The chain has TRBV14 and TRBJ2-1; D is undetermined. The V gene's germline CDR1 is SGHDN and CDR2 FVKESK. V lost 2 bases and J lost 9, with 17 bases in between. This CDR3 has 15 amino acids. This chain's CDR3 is CASSQNSKPIGEQFF. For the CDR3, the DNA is TGTGCCAGCAGCCAAAACAGCAAGCCAATAGGTGAGCAGTTCTTC.

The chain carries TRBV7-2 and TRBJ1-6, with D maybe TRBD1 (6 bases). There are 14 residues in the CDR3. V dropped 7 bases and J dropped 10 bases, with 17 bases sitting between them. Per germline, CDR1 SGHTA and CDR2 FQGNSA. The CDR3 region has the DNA TGTGCCAGCACCAAGGGGGGCGCCAGATCACCCCTCCACTTT. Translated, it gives CASTKGGARSPLHF.

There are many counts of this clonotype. The CDR3 DNA reads TGCAGTGCCCACCTGGTGACAGAGCAAGAGACCCAGTACTTC. Its protein product is CSAHLVTEQETQYF. The chain joins TRBV20-1 to TRBJ2-5; TRBD1 is a possible D gene (5 bases). V lost 6 bases to trimming and J lost 2 bases, with 16 bases between them. Per the germline V gene, CDR1 is DFQATT and CDR2 is SNEGSKA (reference sequence). The CDR3 extends over 14 amino acids.

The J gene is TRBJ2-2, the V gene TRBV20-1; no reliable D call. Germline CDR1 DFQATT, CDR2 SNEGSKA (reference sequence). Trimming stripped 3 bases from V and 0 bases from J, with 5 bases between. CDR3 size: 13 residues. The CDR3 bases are TGCAGTGCTAGGCAGCCGAACACCGGGGAGCTGTTTTTT. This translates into CSARQPNTGELFF.

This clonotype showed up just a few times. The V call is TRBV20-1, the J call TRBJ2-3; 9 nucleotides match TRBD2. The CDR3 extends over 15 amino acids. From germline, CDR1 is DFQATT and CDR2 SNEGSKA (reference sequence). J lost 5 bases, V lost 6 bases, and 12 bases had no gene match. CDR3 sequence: CSARDPGTSLDTQYF. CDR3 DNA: TGCAGTGCCAGGGACCCCGGGACTAGCTTAGATACGCAGTATTTT.

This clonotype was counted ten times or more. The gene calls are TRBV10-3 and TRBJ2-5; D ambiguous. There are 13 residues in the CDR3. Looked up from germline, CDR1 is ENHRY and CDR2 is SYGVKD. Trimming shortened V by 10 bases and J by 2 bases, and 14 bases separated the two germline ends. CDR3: CATSGWQQETQYF. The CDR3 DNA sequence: TGTGCCACTTCCGGCTGGCAACAAGAGACCCAGTACTTC.

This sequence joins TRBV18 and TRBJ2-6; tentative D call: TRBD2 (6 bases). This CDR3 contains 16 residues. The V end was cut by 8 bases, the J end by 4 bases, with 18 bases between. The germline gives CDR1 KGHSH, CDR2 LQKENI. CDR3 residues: CASVIPRDLGANVLTF. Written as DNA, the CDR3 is TGTGCCAGCGTTATCCCCAGGGACTTGGGGGCCAACGTCCTGACTTTC.

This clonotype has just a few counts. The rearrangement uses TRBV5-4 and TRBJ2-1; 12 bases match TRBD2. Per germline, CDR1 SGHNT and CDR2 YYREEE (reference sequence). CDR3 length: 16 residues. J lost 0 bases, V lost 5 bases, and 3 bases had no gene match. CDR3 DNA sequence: TGTGCCAGCAGGACACTAGCGGGGGGCTCCTACAATGAGCAGTTCTTC. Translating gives CASRTLAGGSYNEQFF.

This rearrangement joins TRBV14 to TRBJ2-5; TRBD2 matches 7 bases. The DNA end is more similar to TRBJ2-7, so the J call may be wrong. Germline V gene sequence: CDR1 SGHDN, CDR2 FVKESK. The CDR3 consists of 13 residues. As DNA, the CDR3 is TGTGCCAGCAGCTCCCAGACTAGCACCGAGCAGTACTTC. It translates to CASSSQTSTEQYF.

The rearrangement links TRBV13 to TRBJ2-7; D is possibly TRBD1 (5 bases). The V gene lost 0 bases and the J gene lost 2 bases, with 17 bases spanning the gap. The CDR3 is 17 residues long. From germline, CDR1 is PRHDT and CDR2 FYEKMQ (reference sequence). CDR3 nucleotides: TGTGCCAGCAGCTTAGGTCTTCCCGGGTTAGGGGCCTACGAGCAGTACTTC. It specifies CASSLGLPGLGAYEQYF.

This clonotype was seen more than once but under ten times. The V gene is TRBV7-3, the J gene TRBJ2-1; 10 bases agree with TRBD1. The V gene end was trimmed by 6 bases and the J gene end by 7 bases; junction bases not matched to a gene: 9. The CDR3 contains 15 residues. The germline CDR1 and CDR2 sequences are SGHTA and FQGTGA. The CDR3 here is CASSLTGQGWNEQFF. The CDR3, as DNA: TGTGCCAGCAGTCTAACGGGACAGGGGTGGAATGAGCAGTTCTTC.

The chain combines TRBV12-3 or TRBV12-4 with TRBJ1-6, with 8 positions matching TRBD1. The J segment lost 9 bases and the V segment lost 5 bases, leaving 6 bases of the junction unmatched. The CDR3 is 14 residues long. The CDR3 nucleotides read TGTGCCAGCAGTGCAGGGGGCCGGGGTTCACCCCTCCACTTT. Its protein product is CASSAGGRGSPLHF.

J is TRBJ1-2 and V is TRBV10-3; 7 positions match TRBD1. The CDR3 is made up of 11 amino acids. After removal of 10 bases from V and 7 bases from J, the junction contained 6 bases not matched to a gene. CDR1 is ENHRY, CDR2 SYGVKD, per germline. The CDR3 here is CATGQVGGYTF. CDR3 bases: TGTGCCACCGGACAGGTTGGTGGCTACACCTTC.

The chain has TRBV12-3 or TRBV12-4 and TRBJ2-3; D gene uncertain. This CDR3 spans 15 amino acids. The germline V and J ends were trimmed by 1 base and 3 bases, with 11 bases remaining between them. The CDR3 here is CASSLDSARTDTQYF. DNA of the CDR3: TGTGCCAGCAGTTTAGATTCGGCTAGAACAGATACGCAGTATTTT.

The CDR3 DNA reads TGTGCCAGCAGCGGACTAGCGGGGGCCCGCACAGATACGCAGTATTTT. Its translation: CASSGLAGARTDTQYF. V and J are TRBV2 and TRBJ2-3; 13 nucleotides agree with TRBD2. Germline V lookup: CDR1 SNHLY, CDR2 FYNNEI. This CDR3 is built from 16 residues. J gave up 1 base and V 6 bases, and 4 bases lay outside the gene matches.

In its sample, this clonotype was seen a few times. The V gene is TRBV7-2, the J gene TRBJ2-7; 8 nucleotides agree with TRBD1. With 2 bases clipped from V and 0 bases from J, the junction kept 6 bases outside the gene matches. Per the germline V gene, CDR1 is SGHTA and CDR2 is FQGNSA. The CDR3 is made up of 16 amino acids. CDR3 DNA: TGTGCCAGCAGCTTACCGGACAGGGTGAGCTCCTACGAGCAGTACTTC. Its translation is CASSLPDRVSSYEQYF.

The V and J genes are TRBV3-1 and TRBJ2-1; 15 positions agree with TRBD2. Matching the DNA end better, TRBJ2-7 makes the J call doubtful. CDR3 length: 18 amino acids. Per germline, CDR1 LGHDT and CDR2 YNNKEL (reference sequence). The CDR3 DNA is TGTGCCAGCAGCCAAGATCCCGGACTAGCGGGGGGGTACAATGAGCAGTACTTC. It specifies CASSQDPGLAGGYNEQYF.

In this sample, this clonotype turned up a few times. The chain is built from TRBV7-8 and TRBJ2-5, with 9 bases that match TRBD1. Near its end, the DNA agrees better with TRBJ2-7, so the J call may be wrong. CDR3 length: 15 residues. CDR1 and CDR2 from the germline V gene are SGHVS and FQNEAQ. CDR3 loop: CASSKIQGAGDEQYF. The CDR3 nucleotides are TGTGCCAGCAGCAAGATACAGGGGGCCGGGGACGAGCAGTACTTC.

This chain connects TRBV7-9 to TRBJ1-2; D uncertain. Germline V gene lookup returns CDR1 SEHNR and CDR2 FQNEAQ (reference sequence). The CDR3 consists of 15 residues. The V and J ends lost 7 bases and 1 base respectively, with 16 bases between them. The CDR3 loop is CASTLEFLLNYGYTF. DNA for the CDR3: TGTGCCAGCACCCTTGAGTTTCTTCTTAACTATGGCTACACCTTC. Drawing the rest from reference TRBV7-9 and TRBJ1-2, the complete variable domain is DTGVSQNPRHKITKRGQNVTFRCDPISEHNRLYWYRQTLGQGPEFLTYFQNEAQLEKSRLLSDRFSAERPKGSFSTLEIQRTEQGDSAMYLCASTLEFLLNYGYTFGSGTRLTVV.

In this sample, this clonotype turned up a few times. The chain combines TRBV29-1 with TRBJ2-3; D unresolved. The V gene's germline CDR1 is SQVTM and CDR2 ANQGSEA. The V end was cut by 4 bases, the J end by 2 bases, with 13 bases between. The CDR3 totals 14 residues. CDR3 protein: CSVGVGGFTDTQYF. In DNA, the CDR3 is TGCAGCGTTGGGGTCGGCGGTTTCACAGATACGCAGTATTTT.

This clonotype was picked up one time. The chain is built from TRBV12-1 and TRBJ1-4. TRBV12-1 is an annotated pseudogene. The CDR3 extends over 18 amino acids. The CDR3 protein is CASSFAWGGPSTNEKLFF. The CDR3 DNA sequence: TGTGCCAGCAGCTTTGCGTGGGGGGGACCTTCAACTAATGAAAAACTGTTTTTT.

DNA of the CDR3: TGTGCCAGCAGTTCTAGGTGGGAACAGTTCTTC. This sequence encodes CASSSRWEQFF. V usage is TRBV6-5 and J usage is TRBJ2-1, with D unresolved. CDR1 is MNHEY and CDR2 is SVGAGI in the germline V gene. V was trimmed by 4 bases and J by 13 bases, leaving 11 bases between them. The CDR3 length is 11 residues.

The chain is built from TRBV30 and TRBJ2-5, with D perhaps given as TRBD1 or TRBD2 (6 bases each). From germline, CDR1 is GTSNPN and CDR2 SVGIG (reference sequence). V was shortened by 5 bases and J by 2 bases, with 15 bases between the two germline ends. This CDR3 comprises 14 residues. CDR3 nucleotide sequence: TGTGCCTGGGCGGGACACCTAGGACAAGAGACCCAGTACTTC. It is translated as CAWAGHLGQETQYF.